This T cell receptor beta chain was retrieved from a study of neurological immune-mediated disorders. Regarding time point: longitudinal time-point 2. This clonotype was observed many times. Antigen unknown. TCRdb used MiXCR to reprocess the 5' RACE reads, holding one entry per CDR3 protein. The sample carries some 60,000 distinct CDR3 sequences, 8.5% to 10% recorded once. Germline assignment: CDR1 MNHEY and CDR2 SMNVEV (reference sequence). The length of the CDR3 is 11 residues. Trimming took 6 bases from V and 5 from J, leaving 4 bases between them. Study outcomes and limitations: HTLV-1-associated myelopathy led in TCR clonal expansion, while multiple sclerosis ranked lowest, below healthy controls.

Sequencing used PBMCs. The chain uses TRBV27 and TRBJ2-2, with no clear D. The sequence was obtained from a young man in good health. CDR3 loop: CASRKTGELFF. The CDR3 nucleotides read TGTGCCAGCAGGAAAACCGGGGAGCTGTTTTTT.